The 30 T cell receptor beta chains presented below share a single source sample, sequenced in a study of blood T cell repertoires in COVID-19. Sequencing was performed with immunoSEQ multiplex PCR; in TCRdb, only in-frame clones are kept and a portion is missing. This table has about 250,000 clones, approximately 88% appearing once. Sequences were obtained from peripheral blood. The origin of the receptors is a woman in her twenties or thirties with COVID-19, enrolled during active disease.

The chain has TRBV19 and TRBJ2-6; maybe TRBD1 (5 bases). V shed 3 bases and J shed 2 bases, with 14 bases lying between them. Per germline, CDR1 LNHDA and CDR2 SQIVND (reference sequence). This CDR3 spans 17 amino acids. CDR3 sequence: CASSITTAGTGANVLTF. In DNA form, the CDR3 reads TGTGCCAGTAGTATCACGACAGCAGGTACTGGGGCCAACGTCCTGACTTTC. Looking up the rest from reference TRBV19 and TRBJ2-6 gives the full variable domain: DGGITQSPKYLFRKEGQNVTLSCEQNLNHDAMYWYRQDPGQGLRLIYYSQIVNDFQKGDIAEGYSVSREKKESFPLTVTSAQKNPTAFYLCASSITTAGTGANVLTFGAGSRLTVL.

The rearrangement uses TRBV19 and TRBJ1-1; 8 bases line up with TRBD1. The V gene end was trimmed by 6 bases and the J gene end by 3 bases; junction bases not matched to a gene: 3. Looked up from germline, CDR1 is LNHDA and CDR2 is SQIVND (reference sequence). This CDR3 has 13 residues. In DNA form, the CDR3 reads TGTGCCAGTAGCCAGGACAGGGACACTGAAGCTTTCTTT. Translation gives CASSQDRDTEAFF.

This chain connects TRBV11-3 to TRBJ2-5; TRBD2 agrees at 8 bases. V lost 2 bases, J lost 5 bases, and 13 bases stayed unmatched. Germline V gives CDR1 SGHNT, CDR2 YENEEA. The CDR3 is 17 residues long. Written as DNA, the CDR3 is TGTGCCAGCAGCTTAAGAATCACGGGCGGGGGGCTCGAGACCCAGTACTTC. Translated: CASSLRITGGGLETQYF.

The chain uses TRBV5-4 and TRBJ2-1, with D possibly matching TRBD2 (5 bases). Trimming stripped 2 bases from V and 1 base from J, with 25 bases between. This CDR3 is built from 20 residues. Germline-derived CDR1 and CDR2 are SGHNT and YYREEE (reference sequence). The CDR3 DNA reads TGTGCCAGCAGCTTTGATGGCCCCCTTTCGGGGTGGAGTTCCTACAATGAGCAGTTCTTC. It yields the protein CASSFDGPLSGWSSYNEQFF.

This CDR3 reads CASSLIKGGGTDTQYF. The CDR3 DNA follows: TGTGCCAGCAGCTTAATCAAGGGGGGGGGCACAGATACGCAGTATTTT. The chain links TRBV7-2 to TRBJ2-3, with D tentatively TRBD2 (7 bases). V was shortened by 2 bases and J by 1 base, with 13 bases between the two germline ends. This CDR3 has 16 residues. Germline CDR1 and CDR2: SGHTA and FQGNSA.

The chain links TRBV10-3 to TRBJ2-7; TRBD2 matches at 7 bases. The length of the CDR3 is 16 residues. Germline V gene data show CDR1 as ENHRY and CDR2 as SYGVKD. Germline trimming cut 0 bases from V and 1 base from J; bases unmatched to any gene: 6. CDR3 in DNA: TGTGCCATCAGTGAGTCGGGAGGGAGGAGTTCCTACGAGCAGTACGTC. It specifies CAISESGGRSSYEQYV.

This chain links TRBV2 with TRBJ2-7, with TRBD1 identical over 7 bases. This CDR3 region has 11 residues. The V gene end was trimmed by 10 bases and the J gene end by 13 bases; junction bases not matched to a gene: 13. CDR1 and CDR2 from the germline V gene are SNHLY and FYNNEI. CDR3 residues: CATTRDSSYYV. DNA for the CDR3: TGTGCCACCACCCGGGACAGCTCCTACTACGTC.

The chain couples TRBV28 to TRBJ1-2, with a possible D match to TRBD1 (5 bases). V dropped 3 bases and J dropped 2 bases, with 13 bases sitting between them. CDR3 length equals 15 residues. The germline gives CDR1 MDHEN, CDR2 SYDVKM. CDR3 amino acids: CASSFRYRPNYGYTF. Written as DNA, the CDR3 is TGTGCCAGCAGTTTTAGGTACAGGCCCAACTATGGCTACACCTTC.

This chain connects TRBV11-2 to TRBJ1-6; D might be TRBD1 (6 bases). Trimming took off 3 bases at V and 0 bases at J, with 9 bases between the two ends. The CDR3 contains 16 residues. Germline assignment: CDR1 SGHAT and CDR2 FQNNGV. The CDR3 DNA follows: TGTGCCAGCAGCTTGTGGACAGTCTCCTATAATTCACCCCTCCACTTT. This gives the protein CASSLWTVSYNSPLHF. The full variable domain, rest sourced from reference TRBV11-2 and TRBJ1-6, is EAGVAQSPRYKIIEKRQSVAFWCNPISGHATLYWYQQILGQGPKLLIQFQNNGVVDDSQLPKDRFSAERLKGVDSTLKIQPAKLEDSAVYLCASSLWTVSYNSPLHFGNGTRLTVT.

This clone was found once. This chain uses TRBV6-6 with TRBJ1-4; weak D call: TRBD1 (5 bases). The V gene lost 5 bases and the J gene lost 8 bases, with 15 bases spanning the gap. Germline V gene lookup returns CDR1 MNHNY and CDR2 SVGAGI (reference sequence). CDR3 length: 14 residues. CDR3 in DNA: TGTGCCAGCAGTCAAGGGGTTTTAGAAGAAAAACTGTTTTTT. Residues: CASSQGVLEEKLFF.

The V call is TRBV5-1, the J call TRBJ1-6, with D possibly being TRBD1 (6 bases). V dropped 4 bases and J dropped 7 bases, with 12 bases sitting between them. The CDR3 contains 14 residues. Germline CDR1 is SGHRS and CDR2 is YFSETQ. The CDR3 region is CASSPGQGNSPLHF. CDR3 DNA: TGCGCCAGCAGCCCGGGGCAGGGGAATTCACCCCTCCACTTT.

The genes are TRBV6-2 or TRBV6-3 and TRBJ2-3; 11 bases map to TRBD2. Losses at the gene ends were 2 bases for V and 15 bases for J; bases not matched to a gene: 7. Germline CDR1 MNHEY, CDR2 SVGEGT. This CDR3 is 13 amino acids long. DNA of the CDR3: TGTGCCAGCAGTTACACATTAGCGGGGGGGCCCTATTTT. Translation gives CASSYTLAGGPYF.

The chain recombines TRBV19 with TRBJ1-6, with TRBD1 as a possible D gene (5 bases). Germline lookup yields CDR1 LNHDA and CDR2 SQIVND (reference sequence). V lost 3 bases and J lost 5, with 8 bases in between. There are 14 residues in the CDR3. CDR3 protein: CASSIGTDNSPLHF. CDR3 nucleotide sequence: TGTGCCAGTAGTATCGGGACTGATAATTCACCCCTCCACTTT.

This chain uses TRBV2 with TRBJ2-7; maybe TRBD2 (6 bases). The V end was cut by 4 bases, the J end by 3 bases, with 16 bases between. CDR1 SNHLY and CDR2 FYNNEI come from the germline V gene. The CDR3 is 15 amino acids. CDR3 DNA: TGTGCCAGCAGTGGAGGGAGGCAGTCGAGCTACGAGCAGTACGTC. Translation gives CASSGGRQSSYEQYV.

The rearrangement uses TRBV28 and TRBJ2-1; 7 bases match TRBD1. Germline CDR1 and CDR2: MDHEN and SYDVKM. V lost 4 bases to trimming and J lost 4 bases; unmatched junction nucleotides: 10. The CDR3 is 16 residues long. The CDR3 nucleotides are TGTGCCAGCAGTTCCCCCGACAGGGACCCATACAATGAGCAGTTCTTC. This sequence encodes CASSSPDRDPYNEQFF.

V is TRBV19 and J is TRBJ1-5; 7 bases match TRBD1. Germline V gene data show CDR1 as LNHDA and CDR2 as SQIVND (reference sequence). V dropped 6 bases and J dropped 3; count of bases not matched to a gene: 5. The CDR3 has 14 residues. CDR3 protein: CASRGTALNQPQHF. CDR3 sequence (DNA): TGTGCCAGTAGGGGGACAGCGCTCAATCAGCCCCAGCATTTT.

The V call is TRBV18, the J call TRBJ1-2, with a weak D call TRBD1 (5 bases). The germline V and J ends were trimmed by 2 bases and 8 bases, with 27 bases remaining between them. CDR3 length equals 18 residues. Germline loops: CDR1 KGHSH, CDR2 LQKENI. The CDR3 spells CASSPNVGRSLKGFGYTF. In DNA form, the CDR3 reads TGTGCCAGCTCACCAAACGTCGGACGGAGTCTTAAGGGGTTCGGCTACACCTTC.

The CDR3 loop reads CSASDREASDTQYF. The CDR3 nucleotides read TGCAGCGCCTCGGACAGGGAAGCTTCAGATACGCAGTATTTT. The rearrangement uses TRBV29-1 and TRBJ2-3, with 8 nucleotides matching TRBD1. Germline lookup yields CDR1 SQVTM and CDR2 ANQGSEA. This CDR3 is 14 amino acids long. Trimming took 7 bases from V and 4 from J; bases not matched to a gene: 10.

The chain employs TRBV7-2 and TRBJ2-7; 7 bases align to TRBD1. Germline loops: CDR1 SGHTA, CDR2 FQGNSA. Trimming cost V 5 bases and J 0 bases; bases outside gene matches: 10. The CDR3 runs 16 residues. Here the CDR3 DNA reads TGTGCCAGCAGCCTTGGGACAGCCACCAACTCCTACGAGCAGTACTTC. This translates into CASSLGTATNSYEQYF.

CDR3 residues: CASRRLADTANTGELFF. The DNA of the CDR3 is TGTGCCAGTAGAAGACTAGCGGATACCGCGAACACCGGGGAGCTGTTTTTT. The V gene is TRBV19, the J gene TRBJ2-2; 9 nucleotides agree with TRBD2. The germline V gene has CDR1 LNHDA and CDR2 SQIVND (reference sequence). This CDR3 comprises 17 residues. The V and J ends lost 6 bases and 0 bases, in that order; junction bases with no gene match: 8. Full variable domain (remainder filled in from reference TRBV19 and TRBJ2-2): DGGITQSPKYLFRKEGQNVTLSCEQNLNHDAMYWYRQDPGQGLRLIYYSQIVNDFQKGDIAEGYSVSREKKESFPLTVTSAQKNPTAFYLCASRRLADTANTGELFFGEGSRLTVL.

This clone was seen a single time. The chain joins TRBV7-6 to TRBJ1-4; a possible D gene is TRBD1 (6 bases). The CDR3 extends over 12 amino acids. Trimming removed 1 base from V and 12 bases from J, with 9 bases in between. The germline gives CDR1 SGHVS, CDR2 FNYEAQ. The CDR3: CASSLVPGELFF. The CDR3 nucleotides are TGTGCCAGCAGCTTAGTGCCAGGGGAACTGTTTTTT.

A single count supports this clone. V gene TRBV28 combines with J gene TRBJ2-7; a possible D gene is TRBD2 (7 bases). CDR3 length: 12 residues. V was pared by 11 bases and J by 5 bases, with 16 bases between. The germline V gene has CDR1 MDHEN and CDR2 SYDVKM. Here the CDR3 DNA reads TGTGCCGGACGCGGGGGCACCGACGAGCAGTACTTC. This gives the protein CAGRGGTDEQYF.

The genes are TRBV4-3 and TRBJ1-2; D is unresolved. This CDR3 has 15 residues. V was trimmed by 1 base and J by 8 bases, leaving 17 bases between them. Germline CDR1 LGHNA, CDR2 YSLEER. CDR3 region: CASSQGASGVRGYTF. In nucleotides, the CDR3 is TGCGCCAGCAGCCAAGGCGCCTCGGGAGTCAGGGGCTACACCTTC.

V gene TRBV3-1 (or the pseudogene TRBV3-2) combines with J gene TRBJ1-1, with 7 bases identical to TRBD1. Germline V CDR1 and CDR2: LGHDT, YNNKEL (reference sequence). The J segment lost 0 bases and the V segment lost 3 bases, leaving 4 bases of the junction unmatched. CDR3 length: 15 amino acids. CDR3 bases: TGTGCCAGCAGCCAGGTGGGGACAGTGAACACTGAAGCTTTCTTT. Encoded protein: CASSQVGTVNTEAFF.

This rearrangement joins TRBV5-5 to TRBJ1-2; no clear D gene. Trimming cost V 4 bases and J 2 bases, with 9 bases left between them. Germline lookup yields CDR1 SGHKS and CDR2 YYEKEE (reference sequence). The CDR3 totals 13 residues. The CDR3 reads CASSPDGNYGYTF. DNA for the CDR3: TGTGCCAGCAGCCCAGACGGGAACTATGGCTACACCTTC.

The V and J genes are TRBV7-2 and TRBJ2-3, with 9 nucleotides matching TRBD1. Per germline, CDR1 SGHTA and CDR2 FQGNSA. The CDR3 covers 16 residues. The V gene end was trimmed by 0 bases and the J gene end by 2 bases; junction bases not matched to a gene: 3. The CDR3 region is CASSLANRGLTDTQYF. CDR3 DNA sequence: TGTGCCAGCAGCTTAGCTAACAGGGGGCTCACAGATACGCAGTATTTT.

The rearrangement links TRBV4-1 to TRBJ2-7; D possibly corresponds to TRBD2 (7 bases). Germline assignment: CDR1 MGHRA and CDR2 YSYEKL. This CDR3 contains 15 residues. The V gene lost 5 bases and the J gene lost 6 bases, with 20 bases spanning the gap. CDR3 nucleotides: TGCGCCAGCAGCTCCCCTGGGAGGGGGTTCGGCGAGCAGTACTTC. This codes for CASSSPGRGFGEQYF.

The chain employs TRBV5-1 and TRBJ2-2; 7 bases fit TRBD2. CDR3 length: 15 amino acids. Germline V CDR1 and CDR2: SGHRS, YFSETQ. The trim removed 1 base at V and 4 bases at J, leaving 4 bases unmatched. The CDR3 protein is CASSLRAGATGELFF. CDR3 nucleotides: TGCGCCAGCAGCTTGAGGGCGGGAGCCACCGGGGAGCTGTTTTTT.

V usage is TRBV13 and J usage is TRBJ2-3; 11 bases agree with TRBD2. Germline V gives CDR1 PRHDT, CDR2 FYEKMQ (reference sequence). The CDR3 is 17 residues long. The V gene end was trimmed by 4 bases and the J gene end by 2 bases; junction bases not matched to a gene: 8. Written as DNA, the CDR3 is TGTGCCAGCAGCTATAGCGGGGGGGCTAGCCACACAGATACGCAGTATTTT. It yields the protein CASSYSGGASHTDTQYF.

As for this clone: The limits of the CDR3 on the DNA are not certain, so only TCRdb's listed CDR3 is given. The chain has TRBV6-6 and TRBJ1-5. The CDR3 is made up of 15 amino acids, end residues included. Germline assignment: CDR1 MNHNY and CDR2 SVGAGI (reference sequence). CDR3 in amino acids: CASSSVRGSNQPQHF.